Presented here are 3 T cell receptor beta chains from one specimen sequenced in a study of cytomegalovirus exposure and HLA in healthy donors. PCR involved 60 Vbeta and 13 Jbeta primers. TCRdb's table, derived via immunoSEQ multiplex PCR, lists solely in-frame clones and lacks some. Among around 130,000 clones listed, about 80% were seen once. Sequenced input: PBMCs. The receptors were sampled from a woman aged 40 to 49 in good health and CMV-seronegative.

J is TRBJ1-1 and V is TRBV7-3; TRBD1 matches at 8 bases. After removal of 1 base from V and 4 bases from J, the junction contained 2 bases not matched to a gene. CDR3 length: 14 amino acids. Germline CDR1 and CDR2: SGHTA and FQGTGA. CDR3 sequence: CASSLRGTGTEAFF. The DNA of the CDR3 is TGTGCCAGCAGCTTAAGGGGGACAGGCACTGAAGCTTTCTTT. Drawing the rest from reference TRBV7-3 and TRBJ1-1, the complete variable domain is GAGVSQTPSNKVTEKGKYVELRCDPISGHTALYWYRQSLGQGPEFLIYFQGTGAADDSGLPNDRFFAVRPEGSVSTLKIQRTERGDSAVYLCASSLRGTGTEAFFGQGTRLTVV.

The chain uses TRBV5-5 and TRBJ2-6; 10 nucleotides line up with TRBD1. This CDR3 comprises 17 residues. Trimming removed 4 bases from V and 2 bases from J; junction bases left unmatched: 6. The V gene's germline CDR1 is SGHKS and CDR2 YYEKEE (reference sequence). CDR3 amino acids: CASSLRDRGTGANVLTF. The CDR3 DNA sequence: TGTGCCAGCAGCCTCCGGGACAGGGGAACTGGGGCCAACGTCCTGACTTTC.

The chain carries TRBV7-2 and TRBJ2-7, with TRBD2 matching 9 bases. With V trimmed by 5 bases and J by 3 bases, 11 bases remained unmatched. CDR1 and CDR2 from the germline V gene are SGHTA and FQGNSA. The CDR3 length is 16 residues. CDR3 in amino acids: CASSPGLAGGFYEQYF. CDR3 DNA: TGTGCCAGCAGCCCGGGACTAGCTGGAGGGTTCTACGAGCAGTACTTC.